This TCR beta chain was sequenced in a study of regulatory T cells in long-lasting Graves disease. Germline V gene lookup returns CDR1 MDHEN and CDR2 SYDVKM. CDR3 length: 12 amino acids. V lost 10 bases and J lost 7; bases outside the gene matches: 7. Time point noted: newly diagnosed GD, antithyroid drugs for less than 3 months. The TCR library used RNA extracted from PBMCs. Construction of TCR beta libraries relied on iRepertoire HTBI primers and on Arm-PCR targeting CDR3 regions. TCRdb analysed the multiplex PCR reads with MiXCR anew, one entry per CDR3 protein. The data show about 430,000 distinct CDR3 sequences, about 15% seen once. Another study also made use of these data, one on T cells in Graves' hyperthyroidism and ophthalmopathy.

V usage is TRBV28 and J usage is TRBJ2-1; 7 nucleotides match TRBD1. The receptor's source is a woman between 40 and 55 years old with Graves disease. The specimen comprised peripheral blood mononuclear cells (PBMCs), sampled at new diagnosis, from a patient treated with antithyroid drugs. DNA of the CDR3: TGTGCCACCAGGACAGGTGAAAATGAGCAGTTCTTC. Its protein product is CATRTGENEQFF.